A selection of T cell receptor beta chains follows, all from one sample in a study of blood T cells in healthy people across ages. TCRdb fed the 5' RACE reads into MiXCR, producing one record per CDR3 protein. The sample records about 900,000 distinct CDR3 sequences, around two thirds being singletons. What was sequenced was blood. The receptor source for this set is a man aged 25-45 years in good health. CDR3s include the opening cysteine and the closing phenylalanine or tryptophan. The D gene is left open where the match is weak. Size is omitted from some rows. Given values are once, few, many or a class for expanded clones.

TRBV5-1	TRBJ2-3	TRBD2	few	TGCGCCAGCAGCGTGGGGCTAGCGGGGAGCACAGATACGCAGTATTTT	CASSVGLAGSTDTQYF
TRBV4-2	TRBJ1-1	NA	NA	TGTGCCAGCAGCCAAGAGGAGTGGGCGAACACTGAAGCTTTCTTT	CASSQEEWANTEAFF
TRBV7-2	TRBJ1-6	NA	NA	TGTGCCAGCAGCCCCGAAGGGGCCCAGTTAAATTCACCCCTCCACTTT	CASSPEGAQLNSPLHF
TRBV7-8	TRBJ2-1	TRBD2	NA	TGTGCCAGCAGCCTCTGGACTAGCGGGGTACAAGAGACCCAGTTCTTC	CASSLWTSGVQETQFF
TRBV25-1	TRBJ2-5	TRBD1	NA	TGTGCCAGCAGTGCCGGGACAGGGCCCCAAGAGACCCAGTACTTC	CASSAGTGPQETQYF
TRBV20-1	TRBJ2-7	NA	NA	TGCAGTGCTAGAGATCTGGACTCATCCTACGAGCAGTACTTC	CSARDLDSSYEQYF
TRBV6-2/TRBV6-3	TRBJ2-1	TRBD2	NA	TGTGCCAGCAGTTACCTAGCGGGGGCCCCAAATGAGCAGTTCTTC	CASSYLAGAPNEQFF
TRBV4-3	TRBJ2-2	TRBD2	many	TGCGCCAGCAGCTATGGGACTAGCGGCGGGGAGCTGTTTTTT	CASSYGTSGGELFF
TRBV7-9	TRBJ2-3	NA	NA	TGTGCCAGCAGCTCCCTTGGGGGAATGACGCAGTATTTT	CASSSLGGMTQYF
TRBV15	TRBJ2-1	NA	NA	TGTGCCACCAGCAGAGATCTCGGGGTCTACAATGAGCAGTTCTTC	CATSRDLGVYNEQFF
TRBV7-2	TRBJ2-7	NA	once	TGTGCCAGCAGCTTCAGTTCGAGCTCCTACGAGCAGTACTTC	CASSFSSSSYEQYF
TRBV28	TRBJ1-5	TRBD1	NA	TGTGCCAGCAGTTTAGGGACAGAGGGATTGTATAGCAATCAGCCCCAGCATTTT	CASSLGTEGLYSNQPQHF
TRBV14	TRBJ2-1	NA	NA	TGTGCCAGCAGCCATCCGGGACGCCTCTCCTACAATGAGCCGTTCTTC	CASSHPGRLSYNEPFF
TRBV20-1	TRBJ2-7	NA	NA	TGCAGTGCTGGTAGGGGAGACGAGCAGTACTTC	CSAGRGDEQYF
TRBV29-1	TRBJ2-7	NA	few	TGCAGCGTTGAAGAACAACCGGGGACAAGGGAGCAGTACTTC	CSVEEQPGTREQYF
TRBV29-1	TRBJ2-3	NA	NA	TGCAGCGTTGAAATTCGGGTTGTAGATACGCAGTATTTT	CSVEIRVVDTQYF
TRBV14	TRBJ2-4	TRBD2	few	TGTGCCAGCAGCCAAGCAGCGGGGCTAGCCAAAAACATTCAGTACTTC	CASSQAAGLAKNIQYF
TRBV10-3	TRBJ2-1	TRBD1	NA	TGTGCCATCAGGGGCCCTGACAGGGTGTTAGGTGAGCAGTTCTTC	CAIRGPDRVLGEQFF
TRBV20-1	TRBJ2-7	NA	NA	TGCAGTGCTAGACAGGGGAGCTCCTACGAGCAGTACTTC	CSARQGSSYEQYF
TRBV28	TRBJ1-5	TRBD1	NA	TGTGCCAGCTGGGGACCCGGGACAGGGGGTGATCAGCCCCAGCATTTT	CASWGPGTGGDQPQHF
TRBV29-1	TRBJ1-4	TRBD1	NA	TGCAGCGTTGAAGAAAAGGGGGCAGGGTACGAAAAACTGTTTTTT	CSVEEKGAGYEKLFF
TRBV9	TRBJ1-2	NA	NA	TGTGCCAGCAGCGTAGGATACAGCAACTATGGCTACACCTTC	CASSVGYSNYGYTF
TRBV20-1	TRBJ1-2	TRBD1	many	TGCGCCAGGGGGGATAACTATGGCTACACCTTC	CARGDNYGYTF
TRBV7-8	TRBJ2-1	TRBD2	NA	TGTGCCAGCAGCTTACAACAGCGGGGGGAGCATGAGCAGTTCTTC	CASSLQQRGEHEQFF